These 25 T cell receptor beta chains share one sample of origin, sequenced in a study of T cell responses to AZD1222 COVID-19 vaccine. Profiling relied on immunoSEQ multiplex PCR, and the TCRdb table lists in-frame clones only, not all of them. The sample holds some 140,000 clones, approximately 86% seen once. The source material was peripheral blood, sampled 28 days after the second AZD1222 dose. The receptors stem from an adult who received the AZD1222 COVID-19 vaccine.

This clone was detected only once. The chain uses TRBV5-1 and TRBJ1-6; D not resolved. V was clipped by 6 bases and J by 7 bases, with 14 bases between them. This CDR3 contains 14 residues. From germline, CDR1 is SGHRS and CDR2 YFSETQ. Written as DNA, the CDR3 is TGCGCCAGCACCCTCGGGCCAGAAAATTCACCCCTCCACTTT. Amino acid sequence: CASTLGPENSPLHF.

The chain combines TRBV27 with TRBJ2-7; D perhaps matches TRBD1 (6 bases). Germline lookup yields CDR1 MNHEY and CDR2 SMNVEV (reference sequence). The V gene lost 6 bases and the J gene lost 3 bases, with 15 bases spanning the gap. The CDR3 sequence is 14 residues long. CDR3 sequence: CASSPRDIHYEQYF. The DNA of the CDR3 is TGTGCCAGCAGCCCCCGGGACATACACTACGAGCAGTACTTC.

The chain couples TRBV7-6 to TRBJ2-2, with 9 bases identical to TRBD1. The CDR3 consists of 15 residues. Per the germline V gene, CDR1 is SGHVS and CDR2 is FNYEAQ. The ends lost 1 base at V and 5 bases at J; junction bases unmatched: 2. The CDR3 loop is CASSLEDRGTGELFF. CDR3 sequence (DNA): TGTGCCAGCAGCTTAGAGGACAGGGGAACCGGGGAGCTGTTTTTT.

V and J are TRBV6-4 and TRBJ2-3; D ambiguous. The CDR3 has 13 residues. The V and J ends lost 11 bases and 2 bases respectively, with 14 bases between them. CDR1 is MRHNA and CDR2 is SNTAGT in the germline V gene. This chain's CDR3 is CAPASANTDTQYF. Written as DNA, the CDR3 is TGTGCCCCAGCAAGTGCTAACACAGATACGCAGTATTTT.

The chain is built from TRBV16 and TRBJ2-1, with D hard to call. The germline V gene encodes CDR1 KGHSY and CDR2 FQNENV. V lost 0 bases, J lost 5 bases, and 8 bases lay in between. The CDR3 runs to 14 residues. CDR3 protein: CASSQSPTDNEQFF. The CDR3 nucleotides are TGTGCCAGCAGCCAATCGCCTACGGACAATGAGCAGTTCTTC.

CDR3 coding DNA: TGTGCCAGCAGCGTACAGATGAACACTGAAGCTTTCTTT. Protein: CASSVQMNTEAFF. V gene TRBV9 combines with J gene TRBJ1-1; D not certain. This CDR3 comprises 13 residues. V was cut by 1 base and J by 0 bases, with 4 bases left in between. In germline, CDR1 is SGDLS, CDR2 YYNGEE.

This clone came up once. The chain has TRBV6-5 and TRBJ1-1; TRBD1 agrees at 9 bases. Germline CDR1 reads MNHEY; CDR2 reads SVGAGI. After removal of 6 bases from V and 0 bases from J, the junction contained 2 bases not matched to a gene. The CDR3 extends over 14 amino acids. This chain's CDR3 is CASRTGGVNTEAFF. The CDR3 DNA sequence: TGTGCCAGCAGGACAGGGGGGGTGAACACTGAAGCTTTCTTT.

The rearrangement uses TRBV29-1 and TRBJ2-2, with unresolved D. Germline V gene lookup returns CDR1 SQVTM and CDR2 ANQGSEA. CDR3 length equals 12 residues. The ends were cut back, 4 bases at V and 4 bases at J, with 7 bases in the middle. The CDR3 region is CSVVWVTGELFF. The CDR3 nucleotides are TGCAGCGTTGTATGGGTCACCGGGGAGCTGTTTTTT.

The gene calls are TRBV7-2 and TRBJ1-6; D is unclear. Germline loops: CDR1 SGHTA, CDR2 FQGNSA. This CDR3 is built from 15 residues. Trimming left V 6 bases short and J 8 bases short, with 17 bases between. This CDR3 reads CASRDGLNLYSPLHF. The CDR3 DNA sequence: TGTGCCAGCAGGGACGGGCTGAATTTGTATTCACCCCTCCACTTT.

The genes are TRBV4-1 and TRBJ1-1; 7 nucleotides match TRBD1. From germline, CDR1 is MGHRA and CDR2 YSYEKL. With 5 bases clipped from V and 0 bases from J, the junction kept 3 bases outside the gene matches. This CDR3 comprises 14 residues. CDR3 loop: CASSYGQVNTEAFF. As DNA, the CDR3 is TGCGCCAGCAGCTACGGACAGGTGAACACTGAAGCTTTCTTT.

This chain links TRBV5-1 with TRBJ1-5; 9 bases agree with TRBD1. Looked up from germline, CDR1 is SGHRS and CDR2 is YFSETQ. Losses at the gene ends were 4 bases for V and 6 bases for J; bases not matched to a gene: 2. The CDR3 covers 13 residues. CDR3 loop: CASSRTGAQPQHF. For the CDR3, the DNA is TGCGCCAGCAGCCGGACAGGGGCTCAGCCCCAGCATTTT.

This chain uses TRBV18 with TRBJ2-2; 9 bases are a match to TRBD1. Germline V gene lookup returns CDR1 KGHSH and CDR2 LQKENI. This CDR3 has 16 residues. V shed 3 bases, J shed 2 bases, and the junction held 4 bases outside the gene matches. This CDR3 reads CASSPGQGPNTGELFF. CDR3 DNA: TGTGCCAGCTCACCCGGACAGGGGCCTAACACCGGGGAGCTGTTTTTT.

This clone has just one count. The chain employs TRBV2 and TRBJ1-6; a possible D gene is TRBD1 (6 bases). Germline CDR1 SNHLY, CDR2 FYNNEI. The V gene lost 6 bases and the J gene lost 6 bases, with 9 bases spanning the gap. The CDR3 loop spans 13 amino acids. The CDR3 protein is CASRGGFNSPLHF. CDR3 nucleotide sequence: TGTGCCAGCAGAGGGGGATTTAATTCACCCCTCCACTTT.

This rearrangement joins TRBV29-1 to TRBJ1-1; D is possibly TRBD1 (6 bases). CDR3 size: 14 residues. Between the trimmed V and J ends, which lost 3 bases and 2 bases, there was a span of 13 bases. Per germline, CDR1 SQVTM and CDR2 ANQGSEA. CDR3 sequence: CSVDLQGGNTEAFF. CDR3 bases: TGCAGCGTTGATCTACAGGGTGGCAACACTGAAGCTTTCTTT.

This clone has a single count. This chain links TRBV24-1 with TRBJ1-5, with no clear D. CDR3 length equals 16 residues. V was clipped by 1 base and J by 2 bases, with 11 bases between them. Germline CDR1 and CDR2: KGHDR and SFDVKD. DNA of the CDR3: TGTGCCACCAGTGATTTTCGGGCGGGCGGCAATCAGCCCCAGCATTTT. This gives the protein CATSDFRAGGNQPQHF.

The chain uses TRBV30 and TRBJ2-5, with 8 bases lining up with TRBD2. Looked up from germline, CDR1 is GTSNPN and CDR2 is SVGIG (reference sequence). The CDR3 is 14 residues long. With 0 bases clipped from V and 4 bases from J, the junction kept 4 bases outside the gene matches. The CDR3 coding sequence is TGTGCCTGGAGTGTGGGCCTAGCGGGAGAGACCCAGTACTTC. Protein: CAWSVGLAGETQYF.

The chain has TRBV11-1 and TRBJ2-7, with TRBD2 identical over 8 bases. The V gene's germline CDR1 is SGHAT and CDR2 FQDESV (reference sequence). With V trimmed by 3 bases and J by 0 bases, 7 bases remained unmatched. CDR3 length: 16 amino acids. The CDR3 sequence is CASSFRSGTSSYEQYF. The CDR3 nucleotides read TGTGCCAGCAGCTTTCGGAGCGGGACTAGCTCCTACGAGCAGTACTTC.

The chain is built from TRBV4-1 and TRBJ1-6, with D possibly TRBD1 on 6 matching bases. Germline-derived CDR1 and CDR2 are MGHRA and YSYEKL. The CDR3 is 14 amino acids. Trimming took 2 bases from V and 10 from J, leaving 12 bases between them. The CDR3 coding sequence is TGCGCCAGCAGCCAATCAGGGGTAGGATCACCCCTCCACTTT. It encodes CASSQSGVGSPLHF.

The chain carries TRBV4-3 and TRBJ1-6; the D is unclear. The CDR3 consists of 13 residues. V lost 0 bases and J lost 10, with 7 bases in between. CDR1 is LGHNA, CDR2 YSLEER, per germline. In DNA form, the CDR3 reads TGCGCCAGCAGCCAAGAGGCGCGATCACCCCTCCACTTT. It specifies CASSQEARSPLHF.

This sequence joins TRBV5-1 and TRBJ1-3; D ambiguous. The CDR3 has 16 amino acids. Germline V CDR1 and CDR2: SGHRS, YFSETQ. V was pared by 0 bases and J by 0 bases, with 10 bases between. The CDR3 DNA reads TGCGCCAGCAGCTTGGGGGTGACCTTCTCTGGAAACACCATATATTTT. Translating gives CASSLGVTFSGNTIYF.

The chain has TRBV11-2 and TRBJ2-5; 7 positions agree with TRBD2. The V gene end was trimmed by 0 bases and the J gene end by 2 bases; junction bases not matched to a gene: 3. CDR1 and CDR2 from the germline V gene are SGHAT and FQNNGV. The CDR3 is made up of 15 amino acids. CDR3 residues: CASSLDGTTQETQYF. The CDR3 region has the DNA TGTGCCAGCAGCTTAGATGGGACTACGCAAGAGACCCAGTACTTC.

This rearrangement joins TRBV28 to TRBJ2-1; 7 bases are shared with TRBD2. With 5 bases clipped from V and 6 bases from J, the junction kept 10 bases outside the gene matches. There are 15 residues in the CDR3. Germline CDR1 and CDR2: MDHEN and SYDVKM. For the CDR3, the DNA is TGTGCCAGCAGTGACATGACTAGCAGACCCAATGAGCAGTTCTTC. The encoded protein is CASSDMTSRPNEQFF.

V is TRBV6-5 and J is TRBJ1-6; no clear D. Trimming left V 2 bases short and J 10 bases short, with 12 bases between. Germline V CDR1 and CDR2: MNHEY, SVGAGI. The length of the CDR3 is 14 residues. CDR3 DNA: TGTGCCAGCAGTTACCAGGTAGTTGGCTCACCCCTCCACTTT. It codes for CASSYQVVGSPLHF.

This chain connects TRBV4-3 to TRBJ2-3; D gene uncertain. The CDR3 loop spans 14 amino acids. Germline V gene data show CDR1 as LGHNA and CDR2 as YSLEER. The V and J ends lost 5 bases and 2 bases respectively, with 11 bases between them. The CDR3 DNA sequence: TGCGCCAGCAGCACATCGGGCTCCACAGATACGCAGTATTTT. Translating gives CASSTSGSTDTQYF.

The chain joins TRBV5-1 to TRBJ1-1, with a possible D match to TRBD1 (5 bases). Deletions cut 5 bases from V and 1 base from J, with 12 bases between. Germline CDR1 is SGHRS and CDR2 is YFSETQ. The CDR3 covers 14 residues. CDR3 amino acids: CASSFDRANTEAFF. The CDR3 DNA reads TGCGCCAGCAGTTTCGACAGAGCGAACACTGAAGCTTTCTTT.